This T cell receptor beta chain was identified during a study of shared clonotypes between healthy human individuals. Study background: There were three CD4 naive, three CD4 memory, two CD8 naive and one CD8 memory plates per donor.

Trimming shortened V by 5 bases and J by 3 bases, and 10 bases separated the two germline ends. The CDR3 sequence is 13 residues long. The germline gives CDR1 SNHLY, CDR2 FYNNEI. Genomic DNA of every subset was divided equally among multiple immunoSEQ plates. Using immunoSEQ multiplex PCR, the repertoire was profiled, and TCRdb retains in-frame clones only, with some absent. The table records approximately 1,500,000 clones, more than 95% of them present only once. Specimen: naive CD4+ T cells sorted from blood. Subset denoted: CD45RA+ positively selected. This clonotype originated in a man aged 30 to 45 in good health. This rearrangement joins TRBV2 to TRBJ2-5, with D hard to call. The CDR3 is CASSLDGEETQYF. The DNA of the CDR3 is TGTGCCAGCAGTTTAGACGGCGAAGAGACCCAGTACTTC.